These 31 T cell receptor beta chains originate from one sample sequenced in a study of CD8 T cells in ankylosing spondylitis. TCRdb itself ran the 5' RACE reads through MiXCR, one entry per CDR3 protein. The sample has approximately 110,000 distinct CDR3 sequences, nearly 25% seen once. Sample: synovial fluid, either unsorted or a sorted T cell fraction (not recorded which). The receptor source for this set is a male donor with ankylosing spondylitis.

The CDR3 reads CASSLEGGDYNEQFF. In nucleotides, the CDR3 is TGTGCCAGCAGCTTAGAGGGGGGGGACTACAATGAGCAGTTCTTC. The rearrangement uses TRBV7-8 and TRBJ2-1; possible D gene TRBD2, 7 bases. V gave up 1 base and J gave up 3 bases, with 10 bases separating them. Germline CDR1 reads SGHVS; CDR2 reads FQNEAQ. The CDR3 is 15 amino acids. The complete variable domain, with remaining parts taken from reference TRBV7-8 and TRBJ2-1, reads GAGVSQSPRYKVAKRGQDVALRCDPISGHVSLFWYQQALGQGPEFLTYFQNEAQLDKSGLPSDRFFAERPEGSVSTLKIQRTQQEDSAVYLCASSLEGGDYNEQFFGPGTRLTVL.

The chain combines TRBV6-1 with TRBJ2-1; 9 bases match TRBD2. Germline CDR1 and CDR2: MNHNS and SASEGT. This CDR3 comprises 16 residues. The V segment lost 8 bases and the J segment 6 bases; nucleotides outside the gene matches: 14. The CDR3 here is CASDNLIAGVANEQFF. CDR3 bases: TGTGCCAGCGACAACCTCATAGCGGGAGTCGCCAATGAGCAGTTCTTC.

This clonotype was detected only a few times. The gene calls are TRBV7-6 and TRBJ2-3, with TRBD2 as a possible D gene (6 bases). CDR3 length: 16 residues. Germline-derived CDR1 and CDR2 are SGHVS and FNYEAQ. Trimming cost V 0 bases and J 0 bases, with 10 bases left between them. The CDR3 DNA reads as TGTGCCAGCAGCTTAGCTTCTAGCGCAAGCACAGATACGCAGTATTTT. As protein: CASSLASSASTDTQYF.

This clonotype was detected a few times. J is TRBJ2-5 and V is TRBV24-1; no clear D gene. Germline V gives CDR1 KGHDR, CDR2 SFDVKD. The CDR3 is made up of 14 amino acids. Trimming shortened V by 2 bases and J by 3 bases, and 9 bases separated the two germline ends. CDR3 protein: CATSDSLGKETQYF. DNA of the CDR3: TGTGCCACCAGTGATTCCCTGGGGAAAGAGACCCAGTACTTC.

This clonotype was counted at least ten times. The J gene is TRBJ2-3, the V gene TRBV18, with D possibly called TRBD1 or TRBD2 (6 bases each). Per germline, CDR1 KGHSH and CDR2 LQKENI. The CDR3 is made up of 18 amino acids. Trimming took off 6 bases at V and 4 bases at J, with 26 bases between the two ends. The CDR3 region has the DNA TGTGCCAGCTCCCCCCGGGACACTCTTTCGGGGGCCCCAGATACGCAGTATTTT. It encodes CASSPRDTLSGAPDTQYF.

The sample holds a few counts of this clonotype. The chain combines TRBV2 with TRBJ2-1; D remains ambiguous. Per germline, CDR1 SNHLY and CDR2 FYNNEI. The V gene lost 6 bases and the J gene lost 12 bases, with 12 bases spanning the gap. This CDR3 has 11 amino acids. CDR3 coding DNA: TGTGCCAGCAGCCAATTCCAGGCGCAGTTCTTC. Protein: CASSQFQAQFF.

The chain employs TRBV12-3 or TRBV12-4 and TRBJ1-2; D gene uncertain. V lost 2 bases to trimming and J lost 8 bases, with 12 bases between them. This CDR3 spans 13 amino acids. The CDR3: CASSLPESRGYTF. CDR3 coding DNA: TGTGCCAGCAGTTTACCCGAGAGTAGGGGCTACACCTTC.

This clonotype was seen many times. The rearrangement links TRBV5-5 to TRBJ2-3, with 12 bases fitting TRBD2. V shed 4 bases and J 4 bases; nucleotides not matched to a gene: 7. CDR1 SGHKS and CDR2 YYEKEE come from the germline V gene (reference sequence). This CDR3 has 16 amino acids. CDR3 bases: TGTGCCAGCAGCCCTCCGACTAGCGGGAGAGCAGATACGCAGTATTTT. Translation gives CASSPPTSGRADTQYF.

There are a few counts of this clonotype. CDR3 region: CASSKTGMDTQYF. In DNA form, the CDR3 reads TGTGCCAGTAGTAAGACAGGGATGGATACGCAGTATTTT. This rearrangement joins TRBV19 to TRBJ2-3; TRBD1 matches at 7 bases. The J segment lost 6 bases and the V segment lost 4 bases, leaving 4 bases of the junction unmatched. Germline V gene sequence: CDR1 LNHDA, CDR2 SQIVND (reference sequence). The CDR3 consists of 13 residues.

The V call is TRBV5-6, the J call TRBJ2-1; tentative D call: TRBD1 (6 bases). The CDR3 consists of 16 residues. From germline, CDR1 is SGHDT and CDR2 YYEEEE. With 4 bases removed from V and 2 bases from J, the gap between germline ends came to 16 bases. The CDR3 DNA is TGTGCCAGCAGCCTAAGACAGGTCTTAGCCTACAATGAGCAGTTCTTC. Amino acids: CASSLRQVLAYNEQFF.

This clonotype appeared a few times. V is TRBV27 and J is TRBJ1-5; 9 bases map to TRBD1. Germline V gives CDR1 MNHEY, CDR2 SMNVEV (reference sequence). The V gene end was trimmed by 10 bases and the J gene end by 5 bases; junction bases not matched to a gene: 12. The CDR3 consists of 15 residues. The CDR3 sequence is CATSGTGGLDQPQHF. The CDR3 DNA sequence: TGTGCCACAAGTGGAACAGGGGGCCTAGATCAGCCCCAGCATTTT.

The CDR3 DNA reads as TGTGCCAGCACCGGGACTGCGGGCACAGATACGCAGTATTTT. Encoded protein: CASTGTAGTDTQYF. The chain combines TRBV7-2 with TRBJ2-3, with TRBD2 as a possible D gene (6 bases). Deletions cut 7 bases from V and 1 base from J, with 12 bases between. This CDR3 contains 14 residues. The germline V gene has CDR1 SGHTA and CDR2 FQGNSA.

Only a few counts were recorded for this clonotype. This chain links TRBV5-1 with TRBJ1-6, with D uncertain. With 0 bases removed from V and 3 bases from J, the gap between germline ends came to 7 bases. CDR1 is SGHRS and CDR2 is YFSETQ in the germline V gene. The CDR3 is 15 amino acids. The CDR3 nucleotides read TGCGCCAGCAGCTTGGCGTTCGACTATAATTCACCCCTCCACTTT. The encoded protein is CASSLAFDYNSPLHF.

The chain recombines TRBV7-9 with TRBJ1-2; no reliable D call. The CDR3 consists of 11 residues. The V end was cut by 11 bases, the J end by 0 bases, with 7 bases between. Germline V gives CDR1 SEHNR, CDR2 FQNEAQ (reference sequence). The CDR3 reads CAGEANYGYTF. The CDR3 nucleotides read TGTGCCGGGGAGGCTAACTATGGCTACACCTTC. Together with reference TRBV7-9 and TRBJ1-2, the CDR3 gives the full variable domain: DTGVSQNPRHKITKRGQNVTFRCDPISEHNRLYWYRQTLGQGPEFLTYFQNEAQLEKSRLLSDRFSAERPKGSFSTLEIQRTEQGDSAMYLCAGEANYGYTFGSGTRLTVV.

CDR3 DNA: TGTGCCACGGGGACAGCGACGAACACCGGGGAGCTGTTTTTT. As protein: CATGTATNTGELFF. This chain joins TRBV7-9 and TRBJ2-2, with 7 bases matching TRBD1. The J segment lost 0 bases and the V segment lost 10 bases, leaving 5 bases of the junction unmatched. Germline V CDR1 and CDR2: SEHNR, FQNEAQ (reference sequence). The CDR3 sequence is 14 residues long.

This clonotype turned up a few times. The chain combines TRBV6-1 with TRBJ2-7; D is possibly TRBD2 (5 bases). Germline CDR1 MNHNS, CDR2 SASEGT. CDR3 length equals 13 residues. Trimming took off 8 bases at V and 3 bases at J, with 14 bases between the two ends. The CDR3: CASLAGRVYEQYV. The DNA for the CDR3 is TGTGCCAGCCTAGCAGGTCGGGTCTACGAGCAGTACGTC.

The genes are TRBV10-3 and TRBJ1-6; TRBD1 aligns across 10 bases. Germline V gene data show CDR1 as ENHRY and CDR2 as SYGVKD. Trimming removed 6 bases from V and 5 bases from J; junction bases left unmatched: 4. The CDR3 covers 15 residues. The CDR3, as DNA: TGTGCCATCAGGGACAGGGGGGTTGATAATTCACCCCTCCACTTT. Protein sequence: CAIRDRGVDNSPLHF.

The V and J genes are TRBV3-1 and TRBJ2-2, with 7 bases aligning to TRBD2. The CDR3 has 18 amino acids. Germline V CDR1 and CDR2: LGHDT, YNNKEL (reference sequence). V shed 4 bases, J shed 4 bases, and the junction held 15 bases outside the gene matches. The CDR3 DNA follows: TGTGCCAGCAGCCTACTCTCCACCTTAGCGGGCGGCACCGGGGAGCTGTTTTTT. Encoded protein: CASSLLSTLAGGTGELFF.

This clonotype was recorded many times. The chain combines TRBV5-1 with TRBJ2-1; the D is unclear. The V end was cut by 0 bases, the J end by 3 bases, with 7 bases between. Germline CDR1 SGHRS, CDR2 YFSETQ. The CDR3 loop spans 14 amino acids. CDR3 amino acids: CASSLGGSYNEQFF. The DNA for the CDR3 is TGCGCCAGCAGCTTGGGTGGCAGCTACAATGAGCAGTTCTTC.

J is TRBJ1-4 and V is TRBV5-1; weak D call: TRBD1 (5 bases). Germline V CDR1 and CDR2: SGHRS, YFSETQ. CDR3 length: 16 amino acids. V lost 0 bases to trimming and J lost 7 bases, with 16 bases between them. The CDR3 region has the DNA TGCGCCAGCAGCTTGGATGAGGGGAGGGGAGGTGAAAAACTGTTTTTT. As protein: CASSLDEGRGGEKLFF.

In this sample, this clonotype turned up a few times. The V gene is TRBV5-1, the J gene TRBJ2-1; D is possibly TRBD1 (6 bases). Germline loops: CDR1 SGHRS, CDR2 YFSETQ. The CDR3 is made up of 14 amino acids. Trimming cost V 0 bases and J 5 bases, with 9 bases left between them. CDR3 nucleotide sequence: TGCGCCAGCAGCTTGGTTGGGACACACAATGAGCAGTTCTTC. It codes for CASSLVGTHNEQFF.

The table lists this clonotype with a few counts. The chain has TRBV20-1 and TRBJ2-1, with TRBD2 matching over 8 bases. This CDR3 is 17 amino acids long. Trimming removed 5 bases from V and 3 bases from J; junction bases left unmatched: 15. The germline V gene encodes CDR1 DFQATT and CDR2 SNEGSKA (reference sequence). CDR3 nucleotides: TGCAGTGCTTCCCGCCTCGACGGGACTAGTTTCTACAATGAGCAGTTCTTC. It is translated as CSASRLDGTSFYNEQFF.

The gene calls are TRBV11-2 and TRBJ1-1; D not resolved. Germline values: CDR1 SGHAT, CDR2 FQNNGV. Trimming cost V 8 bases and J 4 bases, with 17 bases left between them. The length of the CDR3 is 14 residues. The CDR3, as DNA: TGTGCCAGCGGTTTGGAGGCCGCGGGCACTGAAGCTTTCTTT. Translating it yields CASGLEAAGTEAFF.

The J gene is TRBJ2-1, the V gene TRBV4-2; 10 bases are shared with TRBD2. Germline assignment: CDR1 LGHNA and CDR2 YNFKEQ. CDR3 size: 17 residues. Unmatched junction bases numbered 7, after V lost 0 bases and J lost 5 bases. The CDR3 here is CASSQDRRTSGNNEQFF. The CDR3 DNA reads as TGTGCCAGCAGCCAAGATCGCCGGACTAGCGGCAACAATGAGCAGTTCTTC.

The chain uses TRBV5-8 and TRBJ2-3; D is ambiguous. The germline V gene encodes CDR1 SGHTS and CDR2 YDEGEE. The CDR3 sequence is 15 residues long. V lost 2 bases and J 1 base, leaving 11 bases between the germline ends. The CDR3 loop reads CASSLFTGGTDTQYF. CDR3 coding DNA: TGTGCCAGCAGCTTATTTACCGGCGGCACAGATACGCAGTATTTT.

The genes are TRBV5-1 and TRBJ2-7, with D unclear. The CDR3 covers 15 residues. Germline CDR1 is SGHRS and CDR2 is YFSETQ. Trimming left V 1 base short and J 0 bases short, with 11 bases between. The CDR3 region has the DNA TGCGCCAGCAGCTTGTCTGGGCCGCCCTCCTACGAGCAGTACTTC. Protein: CASSLSGPPSYEQYF.

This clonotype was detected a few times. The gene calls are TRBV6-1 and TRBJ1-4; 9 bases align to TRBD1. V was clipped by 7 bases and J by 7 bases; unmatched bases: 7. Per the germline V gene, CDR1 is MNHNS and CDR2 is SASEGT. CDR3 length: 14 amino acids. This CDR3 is CASKRGQGGEKLFF. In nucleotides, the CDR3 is TGTGCCAGCAAGAGGGGACAGGGAGGTGAAAAACTGTTTTTT.

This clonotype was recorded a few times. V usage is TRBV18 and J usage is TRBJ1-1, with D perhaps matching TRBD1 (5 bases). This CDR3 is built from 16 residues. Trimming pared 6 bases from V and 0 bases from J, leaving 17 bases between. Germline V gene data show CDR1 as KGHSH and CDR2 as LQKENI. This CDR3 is CASSPTGPPMNTEAFF. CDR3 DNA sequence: TGTGCCAGCTCTCCCACAGGACCTCCTATGAACACTGAAGCTTTCTTT.

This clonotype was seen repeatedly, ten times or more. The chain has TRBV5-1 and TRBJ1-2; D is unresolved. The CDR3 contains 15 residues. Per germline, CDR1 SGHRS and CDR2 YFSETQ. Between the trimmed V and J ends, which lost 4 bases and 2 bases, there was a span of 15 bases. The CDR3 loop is CASSPQVPPNYGYTF. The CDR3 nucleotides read TGCGCCAGCAGCCCGCAAGTTCCGCCGAACTATGGCTACACCTTC.

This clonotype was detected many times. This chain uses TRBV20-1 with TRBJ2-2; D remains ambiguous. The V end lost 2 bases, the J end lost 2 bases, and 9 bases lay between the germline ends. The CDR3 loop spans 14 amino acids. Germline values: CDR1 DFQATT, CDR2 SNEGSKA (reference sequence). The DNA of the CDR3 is TGCAGTGCTAGAAAGCAGAGAAACACCGGGGAGCTGTTTTTT. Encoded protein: CSARKQRNTGELFF.

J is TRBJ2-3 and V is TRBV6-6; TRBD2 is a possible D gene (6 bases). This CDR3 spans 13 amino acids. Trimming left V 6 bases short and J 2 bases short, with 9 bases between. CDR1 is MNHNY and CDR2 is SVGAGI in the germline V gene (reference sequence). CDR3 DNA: TGTGCCAGCAGGAAGGACTACACAGATACGCAGTATTTT. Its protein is CASRKDYTDTQYF.